Listed below are T cell receptor beta chains from one sample, sequenced in a study of blood T cell repertoires in COVID-19. This table comes from immunoSEQ multiplex PCR, and its TCRdb copy is limited to in-frame clones, with some not included. This sample has about 430,000 clones, with around 87% found just once. The sample was PBMCs or T cells enriched from blood (not recorded which). The receptors were gathered from a man aged 30 to 45 who had recovered from COVID-19. The CDR3 runs from the conserved cysteine through the conserved F or W. Fields, in order: V gene, D gene, CDR3 length, J gene, clone size, CDR3 DNA, CDR3 protein. The D gene is left open where the match is weak. Expanded clones get a size class; other rows say once, few or many, or leave the size out.

>TRBV14|TRBD2|16|TRBJ2-1|NA
TGTGCCAGCAGCCGGTACGGGACTAGCGGATACAATGAGCAGTTCTTC
CASSRYGTSGYNEQFF
>TRBV7-9|TRBD1|13|TRBJ2-3|NA
TGTGCCAGCAGCGGGGGACAGCGAGATACGCAGTATTTT
CASSGGQRDTQYF
>TRBV28|NA|17|TRBJ1-2|NA
TGTGCCAGCAGTTCTCTTAGGGGCCTAACAGGGAAGAGTGGCTACACCTTC
CASSSLRGLTGKSGYTF
>TRBV18|NA|19|TRBJ1-5|NA
TGTGCCAGCTCACCTAGAATCGCGGGCACTGCCTATAGCAATCAGCCCCAGCATTTT
CASSPRIAGTAYSNQPQHF
>TRBV18|TRBD1|18|TRBJ1-1|NA
TGTGCCAGCTCACTACAAAGCTCGAGGACAGGGACCGACACTGAAGCTTTCTTT
CASSLQSSRTGTDTEAFF
>TRBV3-1/TRBV3-2|TRBD2|17|TRBJ2-1|NA
TGTGCCAGCAGCCCCACGGTAGCGGGAGGACCCTACAATGAGCAGTTCTTC
CASSPTVAGGPYNEQFF
>TRBV4-1|TRBD1|14|TRBJ1-3|NA
TGCGCCAGCAGCTACAGGGGCTCTGGAAACACCATATATTTT
CASSYRGSGNTIYF
>TRBV5-1|TRBD1|14|TRBJ1-3|NA
TGCGCCAGCCGACGACAGGGCGACGGAAACACCATATATTTT
CASRRQGDGNTIYF
>TRBV2|NA|13|TRBJ1-1|few
TGTGCCAGCACCCCGACAGAGAACACTGAAGCTTTCTTT
CASTPTENTEAFF
>TRBV10-2|TRBD2|17|TRBJ2-1|NA
TGCGCCAGCAGTGAGGGGTGGACTAGCTATTCCTACAATGAGCAGTTCTTC
CASSEGWTSYSYNEQFF
>TRBV24-1|TRBD1|15|TRBJ2-1|NA
TGTGCCACCAGTGACCCCCGGGACAGAGACAATGAGCAGTTCTTC
CATSDPRDRDNEQFF
>TRBV19|NA|12|TRBJ1-5|NA
TGTGCCAGTAGTTACAGCTCTCAGCCCCAGCATTTT
CASSYSSQPQHF
>TRBV28|NA|14|TRBJ2-2|NA
TGTGCCACCAAGAGAGCGGGGAACACCGGGGAGCTGTTTTTT
CATKRAGNTGELFF
>TRBV6-2/TRBV6-3|NA|16|TRBJ2-7|NA
TGTGCCAGCAGTTATAGGAAACGGGTCAGCTCCTACGAGCAGTACTTC
CASSYRKRVSSYEQYF
>TRBV5-1|TRBD1|17|TRBJ1-3|once
TGCGCCAGCAGCTTGGAGGGGACAGAAGGCGGTGGAAACACCATATATTTT
CASSLEGTEGGGNTIYF
>TRBV5-1|NA|16|TRBJ2-6|NA
TGCGCCAGCAGCTCGGGACAATACTCTGGGGCCAACGTCCTGACTTTC
CASSSGQYSGANVLTF
>TRBV3-1/TRBV3-2|NA|13|TRBJ2-5|NA
TGTGCCAGCAGCAACAGGGTCCAAGAGACCCAGTACTTC
CASSNRVQETQYF
>TRBV29-1|TRBD1|16|TRBJ1-4|NA
TGCAGCGTTGAAGGAACAGGGGGCTCCGCGGGTGAAAAACTGTTTTTT
CSVEGTGGSAGEKLFF
>TRBV10-1|NA|16|TRBJ2-1|NA
TGCGCCAGCAGTGAGTTAGGTGCGGGCGAAAAAAATGAGCAGTTCTTC
CASSELGAGEKNEQFF
>TRBV7-9|NA|12|TRBJ1-1|NA
TGTGCCAGCAGCTTACAGAACACTGAAGCTTTCTTT
CASSLQNTEAFF
>TRBV28|NA|14|TRBJ2-5|NA
TGTGCCAGCAGACAGGGGGGGCTTCAAGAGACCCAGTACTTC
CASRQGGLQETQYF
>TRBV5-1|NA|16|TRBJ1-4|NA
TGCGCCAGCAGCGTTGCCCCCACAGGAAATAATGAAAAACTGTTTTTT
CASSVAPTGNNEKLFF
>TRBV3-1/TRBV3-2|TRBD1|17|TRBJ2-2|NA
TGTGCCAGCAGCCAAACCGGGACAGGGACGAACACCGGGGAGCTGTTTTTT
CASSQTGTGTNTGELFF
>TRBV19|TRBD2|17|TRBJ2-6|NA
TGTGCCAGTACTGGAACTAGCGGACTTTACGGGGCCAACGTCCTGACTTTC
CASTGTSGLYGANVLTF
>TRBV11-2|TRBD2|18|TRBJ2-2|NA
TGTGCCAGCAGCTTAGGACTAGCGGGAGGAGCGGGCACCGGGGAGCTGTTTTTT
CASSLGLAGGAGTGELFF
>TRBV11-2|TRBD1|14|TRBJ2-1|NA
TGTGCCAGCAGCTTCGACAGGGGGCCGCATGAGCAGTTCTTC
CASSFDRGPHEQFF
>TRBV11-1|TRBD1|13|TRBJ2-2|NA
TGTGCCAGCAGGGGACAGGGGGCCGGGGAGCTGTTTTTT
CASRGQGAGELFF
>TRBV5-1|NA|13|TRBJ2-1|NA
TGCGCCAGCAGCCCAGGGCCCGACAATGAGCAGTTCTTC
CASSPGPDNEQFF
>TRBV30|TRBD1|14|TRBJ1-6|NA
TGTGCCTGGCAAACCGGGACAGGGGATTCACCCCTCCACTTT
CAWQTGTGDSPLHF
>TRBV29-1|NA|13|TRBJ2-7|NA
TGCAGCGTTGAAGCCCCCGGAGGGCTCGAGCAGTACTTC
CSVEAPGGLEQYF
>TRBV10-1|NA|14|TRBJ2-4|NA
TGCGCCAGCAGTGATGGGACTGTCGGAAACATTCAGTACTTC
CASSDGTVGNIQYF
>TRBV30|TRBD1|14|TRBJ2-7|NA
TGTGCCTGGAGTGTAGGACAGGGGACTTACGAGCAGTACTTC
CAWSVGQGTYEQYF
>TRBV29-1|NA|14|TRBJ1-2|NA
TGCAGCGTTGAACAGACGGACTCCTTCTATGGCTACACCTTC
CSVEQTDSFYGYTF
>TRBV11-2|NA|15|TRBJ2-1|NA
TGTGCCAGCAGCTTAGGGGGTAGGCGGGCCGAGAACCAGTTCTTC
CASSLGGRRAENQFF
>TRBV5-4|NA|15|TRBJ2-3|NA
TGTGCCAGCAGGACCCCAGGTGATAGCACAGATACGCAGTATTTT
CASRTPGDSTDTQYF
>TRBV2|TRBD2|17|TRBJ2-7|NA
TGTGCCAGCAGAGGGATCGAGTTCCTAGCGGGATTCTACGAGCAGTACTTC
CASRGIEFLAGFYEQYF
>TRBV25-1|NA|14|TRBJ1-4|few
TGTGCCAGCAGTAAACAGGGAACTAATGAAAAACTGTTTTTT
CASSKQGTNEKLFF
>TRBV5-5|NA|16|TRBJ2-2|NA
TGTGCCAGCAGCCGACTAGGAGGGACGAACACCGGGGAGCTGTTTTTT
CASSRLGGTNTGELFF
>TRBV5-1|TRBD1|16|TRBJ1-2|NA
TGCGCCAGCAGCATAGGGACAGTGTTAGCTAACTATGGCTACACCTTC
CASSIGTVLANYGYTF
>TRBV18|TRBD2|14|TRBJ2-7|NA
TGTGCCAGCTCATCCGGGACTAGCGGTTACGAGCAGTACTTC
CASSSGTSGYEQYF
>TRBV30|NA|14|TRBJ1-2|NA
TGTGCCTGGACTCGGAAGCGGTATAACTATGGCTACACCTTC
CAWTRKRYNYGYTF
>TRBV11-2|NA|12|TRBJ2-1|NA
TGTGCCAGCAGCCTTGGTCGCGAGGAGGAGTTCTTC
CASSLGREEEFF
>TRBV11-2|TRBD1|18|TRBJ1-2|NA
TGTGCCAGCAGTTTAAATACCCACCGGGACAGAATTTATTATGGCTACACCTTC
CASSLNTHRDRIYYGYTF
>TRBV7-9|NA|15|TRBJ1-4|NA
TGTGCCAGCACCTCTCAGAGGTCAGGGGCTGAAAAACTGTTTTTT
CASTSQRSGAEKLFF
>TRBV3-1/TRBV3-2|NA|20|TRBJ2-1|NA
TGTGCCAGCAGCCAAGATTTTCTCTCGGGCGGGTCGAGCTCCTACAATGAGCAGTTCTTC
CASSQDFLSGGSSSYNEQFF
>TRBV2|TRBD2|14|TRBJ2-1|NA
TGTGCCAGCAGTGATACGGGAGGATACAATGAGCAGTTCTTC
CASSDTGGYNEQFF